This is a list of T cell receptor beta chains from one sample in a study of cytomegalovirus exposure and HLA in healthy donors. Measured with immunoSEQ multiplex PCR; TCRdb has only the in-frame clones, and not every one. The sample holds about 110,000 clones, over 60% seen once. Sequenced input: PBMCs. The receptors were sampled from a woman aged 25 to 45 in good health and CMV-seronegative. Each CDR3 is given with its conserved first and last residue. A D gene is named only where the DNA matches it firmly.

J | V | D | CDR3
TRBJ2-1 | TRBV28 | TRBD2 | CASSNPASGRAGSEQFF
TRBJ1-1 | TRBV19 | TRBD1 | CASDRGLMNTEAFF
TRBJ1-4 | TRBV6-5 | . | CASARTAINEKLFF
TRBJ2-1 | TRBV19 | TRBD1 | CASRPGQGKQFF
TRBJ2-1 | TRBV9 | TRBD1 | CASSVEGTAGEQFF
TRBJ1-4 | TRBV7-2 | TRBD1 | CASSDGTGYEKLFF
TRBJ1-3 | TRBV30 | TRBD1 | CAWSPRQGANTIYF
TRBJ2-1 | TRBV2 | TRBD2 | CASNPGTSGRRNEQFF
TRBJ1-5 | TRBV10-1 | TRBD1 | CASGTDRGGQPQHF
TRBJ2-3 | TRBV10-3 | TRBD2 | CAIWASGSSTDTQYF
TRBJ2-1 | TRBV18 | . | CASSPTLTATYNEQFF
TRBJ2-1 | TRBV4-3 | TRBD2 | CASSQDLGGGYNEQFF
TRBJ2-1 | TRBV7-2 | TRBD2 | CASSSTSGSYNEQFF
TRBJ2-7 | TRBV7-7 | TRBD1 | CASSLNRGSYEQYF
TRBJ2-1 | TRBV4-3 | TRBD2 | CASSQVLAGVDNEQFF
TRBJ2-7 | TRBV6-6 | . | CASSREKDYEQYF
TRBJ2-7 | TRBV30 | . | CALGVGVAYEQYF
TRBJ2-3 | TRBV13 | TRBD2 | CASSLASGDTDTQYF
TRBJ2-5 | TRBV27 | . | CASSSRQRQETQYF
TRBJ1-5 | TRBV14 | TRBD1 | CASSQRWGQGSNQPQHF
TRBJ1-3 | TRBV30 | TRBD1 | CAWRAGTGAFPGNTIYF
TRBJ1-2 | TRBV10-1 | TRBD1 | CASSDSLTGGRGYTF
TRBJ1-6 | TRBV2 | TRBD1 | CASSVGTVNSPLHF
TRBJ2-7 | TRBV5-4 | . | CASSLDRASSSYEQYF
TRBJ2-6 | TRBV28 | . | CASSWPGITTASGANVLTF
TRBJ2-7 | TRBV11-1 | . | CASSPKSHEQYF
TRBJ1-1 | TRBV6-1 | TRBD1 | CASIWTGVVGTEAFF
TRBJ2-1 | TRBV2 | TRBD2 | CASSGDLAGGSYNEQFF
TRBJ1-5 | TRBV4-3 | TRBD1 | CASSQGTGNNQPQHF
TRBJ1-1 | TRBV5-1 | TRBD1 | CASSFGTGGANRNTEAFF
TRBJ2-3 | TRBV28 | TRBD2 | CASSLTGGPRNTQYF
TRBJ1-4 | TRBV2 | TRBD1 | CARASGQGYEKLFF